The 13 T cell receptor beta chains presented below share a single source sample, sequenced in a study of T cells expressing NK-cell markers. Following a re-call of the 5' RACE reads, TCRdb has one entry per CDR3 protein and lacks DNA. In all, the sample yields about 160,000 distinct CDR3 sequences. Sequenced sample: blood T cells: a sorted CD56 or NKG2C T cell subset, CD4+ or CD8+ T cells, or bulk PBMC T cells (not recorded which). These receptors came from a woman between 18 and 69 years old in good health.

V and J are TRBV7-3 and TRBJ2-2; TCRdb calls TRBD2, which cannot be checked without DNA. CDR1 SGHTA and CDR2 FQGTGA come from the germline V gene. This CDR3 region has 14 residues. This chain's CDR3 is CASSFGGRSGELFF.

The chain's CDR3 is CAIKPTTGNIDYGYTF. The chain combines TRBV10-3 with TRBJ1-2; the D gene TCRdb calls, TRBD1, cannot be checked with no DNA. The germline V gene encodes CDR1 ENHRY and CDR2 SYGVKD. CDR3 size: 16 residues.

J is TRBJ2-1 and V is TRBV28; the TRBD2 assignment by TCRdb is unverifiable without DNA. This CDR3 is built from 15 residues. Germline values: CDR1 MDHEN, CDR2 SYDVKM. The CDR3 is CASTSLGRPYNEQFF.

V usage is TRBV29-1 and J usage is TRBJ2-7; TCRdb reports TRBD1, a call that lacks DNA to check it against. Germline assignment: CDR1 SQVTM and CDR2 ANQGSEA. The CDR3 contains 13 residues. The CDR3 sequence: CSVGRGRMDEQYF.

This sequence joins TRBV20-1 and TRBJ2-6. Germline loops: CDR1 DFQATT, CDR2 SNEGSKA (reference sequence). The CDR3 covers 16 residues. CDR3 residues: CSALTSQSSGANVLTF.

This chain uses TRBV20-1 with TRBJ1-1. CDR1 is DFQATT and CDR2 is SNEGSKA in the germline V gene (reference sequence). This CDR3 is built from 15 residues. CDR3 amino acids: CSARLQGGVNTEAFF.

V is TRBV2 and J is TRBJ2-7. Germline V gene lookup returns CDR1 SNHLY and CDR2 FYNNEI. The CDR3 is made up of 13 amino acids. This CDR3 is CASTGSRYYEQYF.

The J gene is TRBJ2-4, the V gene TRBV12-3 or TRBV12-4; TCRdb's D gene call, TRBD1, goes unchecked for lack of DNA. The CDR3 is 15 amino acids. CDR3 loop: CASSLGGYSKNIQYF.

V is TRBV24-1 and J is TRBJ2-7. CDR3 length: 13 amino acids. Looked up from germline, CDR1 is KGHDR and CDR2 is SFDVKD. Here the CDR3 reads CATGAGVSGEQYF.

The chain combines TRBV7-9 with TRBJ2-1; TCRdb's D call, TRBD1, is unchecked because there is no DNA. This CDR3 has 16 amino acids. CDR1 SEHNR and CDR2 FQNEAQ come from the germline V gene (reference sequence). This CDR3 reads CASSAPRGGDNNEQFF.

CDR3 protein: CASSRAGDNEQFF. V and J are TRBV6-6 and TRBJ2-1; the D gene TCRdb calls, TRBD2, cannot be checked with no DNA. Germline assignment: CDR1 MNHNY and CDR2 SVGAGI (reference sequence). CDR3 length: 13 amino acids.

The V call is TRBV10-2, the J call TRBJ2-3; TCRdb gives TRBD1 as the D gene, but with no DNA this cannot be confirmed. Germline CDR1 reads WSHSY; CDR2 reads SAAADI. This CDR3 has 13 amino acids. The CDR3: CASSDRGRDTQYF.

The rearrangement uses TRBV4-1 and TRBJ2-1. CDR1 MGHRA and CDR2 YSYEKL come from the germline V gene. The CDR3 runs to 15 residues. CDR3 region: CASSQGEGYYNEQFF.